This TCR beta chain was recovered during a study of T-cell reconstitution after alpha-beta-depleted transplantation in children. Broader study findings: Expanded clones from the graft, numbering several hundred, reportedly supplied alpha-beta T cells about two months after transplant. Newly made T cells mostly supplied T-cell counts and diversity one year after transplant.

Unique molecular identifiers were incorporated into the prepared TCRbeta library. TCRdb analysed the PCR reads with MiXCR anew, one entry per CDR3 protein. The table has about a million distinct CDR3 sequences, around 30% seen once. This clonotype came up a few times. Its target is unknown. This CDR3 has 17 residues. CDR1 is SGHVS, CDR2 FNYEAQ, per germline. Trimming stripped 3 bases from V and 0 bases from J, with 14 bases between. The V and J genes are TRBV7-6 and TRBJ2-2; the D is unclear. The receptor comes from a boy under three years old who had a stem cell transplant for SCID, so the T cells may come from the graft donor. The sample consisted of PBMCs, mostly from graft donor cells, taken 360 days after TCRalphabeta/CD19-depleted stem cell transplant. This chain's CDR3 is CASSFLRGVSNTGELFF. The CDR3 bases are TGTGCCAGCAGCTTTCTCCGCGGCGTTTCGAACACCGGGGAGCTGTTTTTT.